What follows describes a single TCR beta chain. No antigen is known for it. The data are from a study of T cells in localized non-small cell lung cancer. Notes on the study in general: Tumor trailed uninvolved adjacent lung in T cell clonality, which peaked there. Greater blood T cell density accompanied longer overall survival. There were a median around 53 of the top 100 tumor clones appearing in adjacent lung. Tumor samples were not multi-region, leaving intratumor heterogeneity unexcluded.

The assay was immunoSEQ multiplex PCR, and TCRdb's table has in-frame clones only and misses some. Here the sample spans some 71,000 clones, approximately 84% being singletons. This material consisted of peripheral blood, taken before any cancer treatment. The sequence derives from a female donor older than 55 with stage I lung adenocarcinoma.

DNA for the CDR3: TGTGCCAGCAGTGCACAGGCCGGCGTTAACTACACCTTC. Its protein is CASSAQAGVNYTF. V usage is TRBV6-4 and J usage is TRBJ1-2, with a weak D call TRBD1 (5 bases). The V end lost 4 bases, the J end lost 10 bases, and 16 bases lay between the germline ends. The germline CDR1 and CDR2 sequences are MRHNA and SNTAGT. This CDR3 spans 13 amino acids.